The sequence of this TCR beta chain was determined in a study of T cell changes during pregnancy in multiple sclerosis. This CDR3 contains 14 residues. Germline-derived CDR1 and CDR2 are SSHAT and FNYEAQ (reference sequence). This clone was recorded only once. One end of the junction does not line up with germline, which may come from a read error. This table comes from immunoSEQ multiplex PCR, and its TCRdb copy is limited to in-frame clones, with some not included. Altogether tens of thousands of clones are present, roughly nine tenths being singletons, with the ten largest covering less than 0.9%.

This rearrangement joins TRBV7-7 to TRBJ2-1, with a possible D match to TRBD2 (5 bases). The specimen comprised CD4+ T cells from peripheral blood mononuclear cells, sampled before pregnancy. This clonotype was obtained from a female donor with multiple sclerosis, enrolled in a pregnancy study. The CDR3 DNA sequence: TGTGCTAGCAGCTCAGGCAACGGGGACAATGAGCAGTTCTTC. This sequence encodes CASSSGNGDNEQFF.